These 16 T cell receptor beta chains were all obtained from the same sample, sequenced in a study of spatial heterogeneity in lung cancer. One entry per CDR3 protein results from TCRdb running MiXCR on the 5' RACE reads. There are 25,000 to 30,000 distinct CDR3 sequences in the sample; approximately 5.4% occur only once, and 22% lies in the top ten. Time point reported: blood at routine non-recurrence follow-up after resection. From tumor, nontumor lung or frozen PBMC, whole RNA was taken unsorted for sequencing. Sample: PBMCs, taken at follow-up. The source of these receptors is a male donor with early-stage non-small cell lung cancer.

This clonotype came up many times. The chain recombines TRBV29-1 with TRBJ2-7; D might be TRBD1 or TRBD2, each matching 6 bases. Germline loops: CDR1 SQVTM, CDR2 ANQGSEA. The CDR3 is 12 amino acids. With 5 bases removed from V and 5 bases from J, the gap between germline ends came to 13 bases. CDR3 in DNA: TGCAGCGTTAAATCGGGGGCGGACGAGCAGTACGTC. It yields the protein CSVKSGADEQYV.

By share of the sample, this clonotype is medium-sized. V usage is TRBV7-2 and J usage is TRBJ2-1; D is uncertain. V shed 0 bases and J shed 2 bases, with 14 bases lying between them. In germline, CDR1 is SGHTA, CDR2 FQGNSA. CDR3 length: 17 residues. The CDR3 is CASSLALVGYAYNEQFF. The CDR3, as DNA: TGTGCCAGCAGCTTAGCTTTGGTCGGCTATGCCTACAATGAGCAGTTCTTC. Full variable domain (outside the CDR3, taken from reference TRBV7-2 and TRBJ2-1): GAGVSQSPSNKVTEKGKDVELRCDPISGHTALYWYRQSLGQGLEFLIYFQGNSAPDKSGLPSDRFSAERTGGSVSTLTIQRTQQEDSAVYLCASSLALVGYAYNEQFFGPGTRLTVL.

This clonotype was observed at least ten times. This chain joins TRBV7-2 and TRBJ1-2; no clear D. Trimming cost V 4 bases and J 5 bases, with 14 bases left between them. CDR3 length equals 14 residues. Germline V gene lookup returns CDR1 SGHTA and CDR2 FQGNSA. CDR3 region: CASSSDGLYYGYTF. In DNA, the CDR3 is TGTGCCAGCAGCTCAGACGGTCTTTATTATGGCTACACCTTC.

This clonotype was seen at least ten times. J is TRBJ2-1 and V is TRBV12-3 or TRBV12-4, with 16 bases matching TRBD2. CDR3 size: 15 residues. Trimming took 4 bases from V and 8 from J; bases not matched to a gene: 2. The CDR3 DNA follows: TGTGCCAGCAGTTCTGGGACTAGCGGGGGGGATGAGCAGTTCTTC. This encodes CASSSGTSGGDEQFF.

This clonotype was observed a handful of times. The V gene is TRBV19, the J gene TRBJ2-5; 8 bases match TRBD2. The germline V gene has CDR1 LNHDA and CDR2 SQIVND (reference sequence). V lost 9 bases, J lost 5 bases, and 14 bases stayed unmatched. The CDR3 has 15 amino acids. The CDR3 DNA reads as TGTGCCAGGGGGAGACGGGGCGGGAGGAGGGAGACCCAGTACTTC. Its translation is CARGRRGGRRETQYF. Full variable domain (rest looked up from reference TRBV19 and TRBJ2-5): DGGITQSPKYLFRKEGQNVTLSCEQNLNHDAMYWYRQDPGQGLRLIYYSQIVNDFQKGDIAEGYSVSREKKESFPLTVTSAQKNPTAFYLCARGRRGGRRETQYFGPGTRLLVL.

This clonotype was observed many times. The rearrangement joins TRBV2 to TRBJ1-4, with D perhaps TRBD1 (5 bases). Looked up from germline, CDR1 is SNHLY and CDR2 is FYNNEI. The V and J ends lost 4 bases and 7 bases respectively, with 10 bases between them. The CDR3 sequence is 13 residues long. As DNA, the CDR3 is TGTGCCAGCAGTGCACTCGGGGGTGAAAAACTGTTTTTT. Translation gives CASSALGGEKLFF.

This clonotype was seen many times. This chain joins TRBV4-1 and TRBJ1-1; no reliable D call. CDR1 MGHRA and CDR2 YSYEKL come from the germline V gene. This CDR3 contains 14 residues. Trimming cost V 0 bases and J 0 bases, with 5 bases left between them. The CDR3 nucleotides are TGCGCCAGCAGCCAAGATGTCCTGAACACTGAAGCTTTCTTT. Translating it yields CASSQDVLNTEAFF.

V is TRBV2 and J is TRBJ2-7; D not certain. Germline V CDR1 and CDR2: SNHLY, FYNNEI. The CDR3 totals 14 residues. V lost 7 bases to trimming and J lost 3 bases, with 16 bases between them. This chain's CDR3 is CASTLGGGNYEQYV. As DNA, the CDR3 is TGTGCCAGCACTCTCGGTGGTGGGAACTACGAGCAGTACGTC.

This clonotype was counted ten times or more. V is TRBV20-1 and J is TRBJ2-7, with D perhaps given as TRBD1 or TRBD2 (5 bases each). The CDR3 has 13 amino acids. The V gene's germline CDR1 is DFQATT and CDR2 SNEGSKA (reference sequence). Trimming pared 5 bases from V and 7 bases from J, leaving 18 bases between. The CDR3 region is CSARPGRSREQYF. In nucleotides, the CDR3 is TGCAGTGCTCGCCCGGGACGGTCTAGAGAGCAGTACTTC.

The chain uses TRBV12-3 or TRBV12-4 and TRBJ1-4, with D perhaps matching TRBD1 (6 bases). CDR3 length equals 14 residues. Trimming took 5 bases from V and 2 from J, leaving 9 bases between them. CDR3 nucleotide sequence: TGTGCCAGCAGTCCAGACAGGACTAATGAAAAACTGTTTTTT. Protein product: CASSPDRTNEKLFF.

In its sample, this clonotype was seen many times. In nucleotides, the CDR3 is TGTGCCAGCAGCTTGGGAAGCGAAAAACTGTTTTTT. Translating gives CASSLGSEKLFF. This chain connects TRBV7-2 to TRBJ1-4; D unclear. V was clipped by 3 bases and J by 8 bases, with 7 bases between them. CDR1 SGHTA and CDR2 FQGNSA come from the germline V gene. The CDR3 loop spans 12 amino acids.

The CDR3 region is CASGTANEKLFF. CDR3 sequence (DNA): TGTGCCAGCGGGACGGCTAATGAAAAACTGTTTTTT. This chain uses TRBV2 with TRBJ1-4, with D possibly matching TRBD1 (5 bases). Trimming took off 8 bases at V and 3 bases at J, with 7 bases between the two ends. Germline CDR1 and CDR2: SNHLY and FYNNEI. The CDR3 sequence is 12 residues long.

This clonotype has ten or more counts. The chain has TRBV4-1 and TRBJ1-1; D uncertain. Germline V gene data show CDR1 as MGHRA and CDR2 as YSYEKL. The length of the CDR3 is 13 residues. Trimming left V 2 bases short and J 6 bases short, with 10 bases between. CDR3 nucleotides: TGCGCCAGCAGCCAAAGGGTGCCATCTGAAGCTTTCTTT. As protein: CASSQRVPSEAFF.

V is TRBV11-2 and J is TRBJ2-5; 8 bases align to TRBD2. The CDR3 is made up of 17 amino acids. Germline values: CDR1 SGHAT, CDR2 FQNNGV. V dropped 1 base and J dropped 2; count of bases not matched to a gene: 9. The CDR3 loop reads CASSLAASTSAQETQYF. CDR3 DNA: TGTGCCAGCAGCTTAGCCGCCTCGACTAGCGCACAAGAGACCCAGTACTTC. Based on the CDR3 plus reference TRBV11-2 and TRBJ2-5, the full variable domain is EAGVAQSPRYKIIEKRQSVAFWCNPISGHATLYWYQQILGQGPKLLIQFQNNGVVDDSQLPKDRFSAERLKGVDSTLKIQPAKLEDSAVYLCASSLAASTSAQETQYFGPGTRLLVL.

This clonotype was counted many times. The chain is built from TRBV5-1 and TRBJ2-1, with D possibly TRBD2 on 6 matching bases. The CDR3 consists of 15 residues. V lost 3 bases to trimming and J lost 0 bases, with 10 bases between them. Germline V gene sequence: CDR1 SGHRS, CDR2 YFSETQ. The CDR3 here is CASSSGTSSYNEQFF. The CDR3 DNA sequence: TGCGCCAGCAGCTCCGGGACTTCCTCCTACAATGAGCAGTTCTTC.

This clonotype was seen many times. V usage is TRBV7-2 and J usage is TRBJ2-3; no reliable D call. Germline V gives CDR1 SGHTA, CDR2 FQGNSA. The CDR3 consists of 15 residues. The ends were cut back, 5 bases at V and 0 bases at J, with 12 bases in the middle. CDR3 sequence: CASSRAPTSTDTQYF. CDR3 DNA sequence: TGTGCCAGCAGCCGGGCCCCTACTAGCACAGATACGCAGTATTTT.